This is a list of T cell receptor beta chains from one sample in a study of cytomegalovirus exposure and HLA in healthy donors. Only in-frame clones appear in the TCRdb table, and some are missing; sequencing was by immunoSEQ multiplex PCR. In the table there are about 200,000 clones, around 80% of which are singletons. The sample taken for sequencing was PBMCs. Source of these receptors: a woman in her late teens or twenties in good health and CMV-seronegative. Both conserved end residues are part of each CDR3. The D gene is left open where the match is weak. Clone size is not always given. Where it is, it says once, few, many or a class for expanded clones.

v_gene	j_gene	abundance	d_gene	CDR3nt	CDR3aa
TRBV7-9	TRBJ1-6	-	TRBD1	TGTGCCAGCAGCGAACCGGGACAGAGAAATTCACCCCTCCACTTT	CASSEPGQRNSPLHF
TRBV30	TRBJ2-1	-	TRBD2	TGTGCCTGGACGTCGCTAGCGGGAGGTTACAATGAGCAGTTCTTC	CAWTSLAGGYNEQFF
TRBV27	TRBJ1-1	few	-	TGTGCCAGCAGTTTAACGCGGGGGCGCGGTGAAGCTTTCTTT	CASSLTRGRGEAFF
TRBV4-1	TRBJ1-2	once	TRBD1	TGCGCCAGCAGCCAAGTAGGGACAGGGGGCGAACGTGGCTACACCTTC	CASSQVGTGGERGYTF
TRBV4-2	TRBJ2-7	-	-	TGTGCCAGCAGCCCCCCCGCAGGGTCCCACGAGCAGTACTTC	CASSPPAGSHEQYF
TRBV18	TRBJ1-2	-	TRBD1	TGTGCCAGCTCACGGGACAGGGGTGTCTACACCTTC	CASSRDRGVYTF
TRBV4-3	TRBJ1-4	few	-	TGCGCCAGCAGCCAAGACCCGCGCGGGAAGACTGAAAAACTGTTTTTT	CASSQDPRGKTEKLFF
TRBV11-2	TRBJ2-3	-	TRBD2	TGTGCCAGCAGCACCCATATGGGGCGGGAGGGCCTTGCAGATACGCAGTATTTT	CASSTHMGREGLADTQYF
TRBV27	TRBJ1-6	-	-	TGTGCCAGCAGCCGGTCAGGGTACTCACCCCTCCACTTT	CASSRSGYSPLHF
TRBV2	TRBJ1-2	-	-	TGTGCCATACCTTCTCCGGGGGGTCTCATCTTC	CAIPSPGGLIF
TRBV10-2	TRBJ1-1	few	-	TGCGCCAGCACGCCTTTGGGGCAGGGCGGCACTGAAGCTTTCTTT	CASTPLGQGGTEAFF
TRBV4-3	TRBJ2-1	-	TRBD2	TGCGCCAGCAGCCAAGATGGTGCGTTTACCGACGACGGGGCGGGAGTTGGCAATGAGCAGTTCTTC	CASSQDGAFTDDGAGVGNEQFF
TRBV5-1	TRBJ2-1	-	-	TGCGCCAGCAGCTTGGTCCCCACTAGTCCGCCCCGGGAGCAGTTCTTC	CASSLVPTSPPREQFF
TRBV6-1	TRBJ1-1	few	-	TGTGCCAGCAGTGAATCCCGCCAGGTCGCTGAAGCTTTCTTT	CASSESRQVAEAFF
TRBV30	TRBJ2-5	few	TRBD1	TGTGCCTGGAGAGGGGAGTCGACAGGGTACGAGACCCAGTACTTC	CAWRGESTGYETQYF
TRBV27	TRBJ1-1	few	-	TGTGCCAGCAGTTATGGGCTACGGACTGAAGCTTTCTTT	CASSYGLRTEAFF
TRBV30	TRBJ1-1	-	-	TGTGCCTGGACCGTGGGGGGGAACACTGAAGCTTTCTTT	CAWTVGGNTEAFF
TRBV6-5	TRBJ1-2	few	-	TGTGCCAGCAGAACAACTAGCGGGGGCTATGGCTACACCTTC	CASRTTSGGYGYTF
TRBV7-6	TRBJ2-1	-	-	TGTGCCAGCAGCTCGAGCGGGTCGTACAATGAGCAGTTCTTC	CASSSSGSYNEQFF
TRBV2	TRBJ2-1	-	TRBD2	TGTGCCAGCAAACTAGCGGAGACCAATGAGCAGTTCTTC	CASKLAETNEQFF
TRBV6-5	TRBJ2-2	-	-	TGTGCCAGCAGTTACGACTCCCGGACCGGGGAGCTGTTTTTT	CASSYDSRTGELFF
TRBV11-2	TRBJ2-3	-	TRBD2	TGTGCCAGCAGCAAGCTAGCGGGGGAACGCACAGATACGCAGTATTTT	CASSKLAGERTDTQYF
TRBV27	TRBJ1-5	-	-	TGTGCCAGCAAAGCAGGGGCGCGTGGCAATCAGCCCCAGCATTTT	CASKAGARGNQPQHF
TRBV11-2	TRBJ1-3	-	TRBD1	TGTGCCAGCAGCGCGGGACAGCTAAGCTCTGGAAACACCATATATTTT	CASSAGQLSSGNTIYF
TRBV18	TRBJ2-3	-	TRBD2	TGTGCCAGCTCACCGGGACTAGAGGGAGAGTATTTT	CASSPGLEGEYF
TRBV6-6	TRBJ1-2	-	TRBD1	TGTGCCAGCAGTCCGCTGACAGGGGGCGAGGTTACGGCCACCTTC	CASSPLTGGEVTATF
TRBV5-4	TRBJ2-3	-	-	TGTGCCAGCAGCTTGGGCTTGACTAGCACAGATACGCAGTATTTT	CASSLGLTSTDTQYF
TRBV5-4	TRBJ2-2	-	TRBD2	TGTGCCAGCAGAAAACTAGCGGGAGGGAACACCGGGGAGCTGTTTTTT	CASRKLAGGNTGELFF
TRBV28	TRBJ2-3	-	TRBD2	TGTGCCAGCAGAAATCAGGGACTAGCGGTTAAAACAGGCACAGATACGCAGTATTTT	CASRNQGLAVKTGTDTQYF
TRBV9	TRBJ2-1	-	TRBD1	TGTGCCAGCAGCCCGCAGGGGGACCGGTACAATGAGCAGTTCTTC	CASSPQGDRYNEQFF
TRBV9	TRBJ1-4	once	-	TGTGCCAGCAGCGCAGCCCCAGGACAGTTGGAAAAACTGTTTTTT	CASSAAPGQLEKLFF
TRBV2	TRBJ1-5	-	-	TGTGCCAGCAGTGAATCCCTCAGGGGTTCCAATCAGCCCCAGCATTTT	CASSESLRGSNQPQHF
TRBV7-2	TRBJ1-1	-	-	TGTGCCAGCAGCTCGACCCCCAGGGGTTTCCGGGACACTGAAGCTTTCTTT	CASSSTPRGFRDTEAFF
TRBV27	TRBJ1-2	-	-	TGTGCCAGCAGTTTATCACCCACTGGGAGGGGCAACACCTTC	CASSLSPTGRGNTF
TRBV9	TRBJ1-4	-	-	TGTGCCAGCAGCGCCCGGGAGGGACGGAGGGATGAAAAACTGTTTTTT	CASSAREGRRDEKLFF
TRBV6-5	TRBJ2-2	-	-	TGTGCCAGTACACTGGTGGGGCAGGGGGAGCTGTTTTTT	CASTLVGQGELFF
TRBV7-2	TRBJ2-1	-	TRBD2	TGTGCCAGCTGCGGGACTAGCGGGCCTTTAGGTTGGAATGAGCAGTTCTTC	CASCGTSGPLGWNEQFF
TRBV7-7	TRBJ2-1	-	TRBD1	TGTGCTAGCAGCTTAGGGACAGAGGTTAAGCAGTTCTTC	CASSLGTEVKQFF
TRBV28	TRBJ1-4	-	-	TGTGCCAGCAGTCCCGGCGGGGCGGCCGCTAATGAAAAACTGTTTTTT	CASSPGGAAANEKLFF
TRBV28	TRBJ1-2	-	-	TGTGCCAGCAGTAGTTTGGGGCCAGACTATGGCTACACCTTC	CASSSLGPDYGYTF